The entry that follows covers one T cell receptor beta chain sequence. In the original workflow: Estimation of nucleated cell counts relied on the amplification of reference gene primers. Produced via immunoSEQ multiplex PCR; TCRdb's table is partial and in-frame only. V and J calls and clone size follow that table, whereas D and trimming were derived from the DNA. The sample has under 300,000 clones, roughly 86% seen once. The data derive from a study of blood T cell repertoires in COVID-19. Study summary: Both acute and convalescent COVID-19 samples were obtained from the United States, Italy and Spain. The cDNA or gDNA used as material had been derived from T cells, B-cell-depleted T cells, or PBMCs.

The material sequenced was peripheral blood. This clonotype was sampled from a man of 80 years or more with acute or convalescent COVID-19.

CDR3 in DNA: TGTGCCAGCAGCGTAGGCATCGGAGCGGGAGCGTCGGTAGGGGAGACCCAGTACTTC. Protein product: CASSVGIGAGASVGETQYF. This rearrangement joins TRBV9 to TRBJ2-5, with 8 bases that match TRBD2. The CDR3 is 19 amino acids. Germline loops: CDR1 SGDLS, CDR2 YYNGEE. Trimming at V came to 0 bases and at J to 5 bases, leaving 18 bases not matched to a gene.